The 26 T cell receptor beta chains in this list originate from one sample, sequenced in a study of cytomegalovirus exposure and HLA in healthy donors. Primers for the PCR totalled 60 Vbeta and 13 Jbeta. Assay: immunoSEQ multiplex PCR; the TCRdb copy retains only in-frame clones and omits some. The data hold about 180,000 clones, with 80% observed a single time. The source material was PBMCs. These receptors were obtained from a woman in her 30s in good health and CMV-seronegative.

The chain joins TRBV27 to TRBJ1-1; D gene ambiguous. This CDR3 is 14 amino acids long. Per the germline V gene, CDR1 is MNHEY and CDR2 is SMNVEV (reference sequence). The V gene lost 8 bases and the J gene lost 2 bases, with 15 bases spanning the gap. CDR3 sequence: CASAPRRGNTEAFF. CDR3 DNA sequence: TGTGCCAGCGCCCCACGGAGAGGTAACACTGAAGCTTTCTTT.

This clone was picked up one time. The chain combines TRBV4-1 with TRBJ2-1; D is unclear. V was shortened by 2 bases and J by 5 bases, with 13 bases between the two germline ends. The CDR3 is 15 amino acids. The germline V gene encodes CDR1 MGHRA and CDR2 YSYEKL. As DNA, the CDR3 is TGCGCCAGCAGCCAAATCATGGGCATCCACAATGAGCAGTTCTTC. Translation: CASSQIMGIHNEQFF.

J is TRBJ2-5 and V is TRBV7-8; 10 bases map to TRBD1. The CDR3 spans 15 residues. Germline CDR1 is SGHVS and CDR2 is FQNEAQ. The V gene end was trimmed by 9 bases and the J gene end by 3 bases; junction bases not matched to a gene: 10. The CDR3 reads CASCDRGRGEETQYF. CDR3 in DNA: TGTGCCAGTTGCGACAGGGGGCGAGGGGAAGAGACCCAGTACTTC.

The V gene is TRBV6-5, the J gene TRBJ1-2, with D unclear. The CDR3 length is 11 residues. Between the trimmed V and J ends, which lost 3 bases and 7 bases, there was a span of 6 bases. From germline, CDR1 is MNHEY and CDR2 SVGAGI. CDR3 DNA: TGTGCCAGCAGTTATAGAGGTGGCTACACCTTC. It encodes CASSYRGGYTF.

This sequence joins TRBV29-1 and TRBJ1-1, with TRBD1 matching 9 bases. Unmatched junction bases numbered 7, after V lost 6 bases and J lost 5 bases. Germline V lookup: CDR1 SQVTM, CDR2 ANQGSEA. The CDR3 consists of 13 residues. The CDR3 DNA reads as TGCAGCGTCCTACAGGGGGCTGGTACTGAAGCTTTCTTT. Amino acid sequence: CSVLQGAGTEAFF.

This clone is a singleton in its sample. This chain uses TRBV2 with TRBJ2-7; tentatively, D is TRBD2 (6 bases). In germline, CDR1 is SNHLY, CDR2 FYNNEI. Trimming shortened V by 4 bases and J by 5 bases, and 9 bases separated the two germline ends. The CDR3 consists of 12 residues. CDR3 region: CASSGDWHEQYF. CDR3 coding DNA: TGTGCCAGCAGTGGGGACTGGCACGAGCAGTACTTC.

This chain joins TRBV5-1 and TRBJ2-3; the match to TRBD2 covers 7 bases. With 0 bases clipped from V and 3 bases from J, the junction kept 7 bases outside the gene matches. The CDR3 covers 16 residues. Per germline, CDR1 SGHRS and CDR2 YFSETQ. The CDR3 loop is CASSLGGGGWTDTQYF. The CDR3 DNA is TGCGCCAGCAGCTTGGGAGGCGGGGGTTGGACAGATACGCAGTATTTT. The variable domain in full, with the rest retrieved from reference TRBV5-1 and TRBJ2-3, is KAGVTQTPRYLIKTRGQQVTLSCSPISGHRSVSWYQQTPGQGLQFLFEYFSETQRNKGNFPGRFSGRQFSNSRSEMNVSTLELGDSALYLCASSLGGGGWTDTQYFGPGTRLTVL.

The chain couples TRBV5-1 to TRBJ1-1; weak D call: TRBD1 (6 bases). The V and J ends lost 0 bases and 3 bases respectively, with 18 bases between them. This CDR3 region has 17 residues. Germline CDR1 reads SGHRS; CDR2 reads YFSETQ. CDR3: CASSLAGGATGDTEAFF. CDR3 sequence (DNA): TGCGCCAGCAGCTTGGCCGGGGGGGCCACGGGTGACACTGAAGCTTTCTTT. The entire variable domain, with the rest obtained from reference TRBV5-1 and TRBJ1-1, is as follows: KAGVTQTPRYLIKTRGQQVTLSCSPISGHRSVSWYQQTPGQGLQFLFEYFSETQRNKGNFPGRFSGRQFSNSRSEMNVSTLELGDSALYLCASSLAGGATGDTEAFFGQGTRLTVV.

This clone has just one count. The rearrangement joins TRBV4-1 to TRBJ2-5, with D possibly TRBD2 on 5 matching bases. The CDR3 has 13 amino acids. Trimming cost V 9 bases and J 5 bases, with 16 bases left between them. In germline, CDR1 is MGHRA, CDR2 YSYEKL. Here the CDR3 DNA reads TGCGCCAGTTCTCGGGCTAGCCGTGAGACCCAGTACTTC. This gives the protein CASSRASRETQYF.

The rearrangement uses TRBV5-6 and TRBJ2-5; TRBD2 matches at 11 bases. Losses at the gene ends were 4 bases for V and 7 bases for J; bases not matched to a gene: 9. The CDR3 is 15 residues long. Germline CDR1 is SGHDT and CDR2 is YYEEEE. For the CDR3, the DNA is TGTGCCAGCAGCGCGACTAGCGGGGACCCGGGGACCCAGTACTTC. It encodes CASSATSGDPGTQYF.

The gene calls are TRBV27 and TRBJ2-2, with D hard to call. Per germline, CDR1 MNHEY and CDR2 SMNVEV (reference sequence). The CDR3 loop spans 14 amino acids. V dropped 8 bases and J dropped 6 bases, with 16 bases sitting between them. Here the CDR3 DNA reads TGTGCCAGCCAGTATGTCTCCAATCCCGGGGAGCTGTTTTTT. It yields the protein CASQYVSNPGELFF.

This chain joins TRBV7-9 and TRBJ1-1; D gene unclear. Trimming cost V 2 bases and J 0 bases, with 7 bases left between them. Germline V gives CDR1 SEHNR, CDR2 FQNEAQ (reference sequence). This CDR3 spans 14 amino acids. For the CDR3, the DNA is TGTGCCAGCAGCTTAATGAGGATGAACACTGAAGCTTTCTTT. This gives the protein CASSLMRMNTEAFF.

This clone appeared a single time. The same CDR3 also results from other DNA sequences found in this sample. The chain couples TRBV5-1 to TRBJ1-4; 11 positions agree with TRBD1. This CDR3 has 16 residues. CDR1 is SGHRS and CDR2 is YFSETQ in the germline V gene. V shed 0 bases, J shed 8 bases, and the junction held 6 bases outside the gene matches. For the CDR3, the DNA is TGCGCCAGCAGCTTGGGGACAGGGGGCGTTGGGGAAAAACTGTTTTTT. Its translation is CASSLGTGGVGEKLFF. Full variable domain (remainder filled in from reference TRBV5-1 and TRBJ1-4): KAGVTQTPRYLIKTRGQQVTLSCSPISGHRSVSWYQQTPGQGLQFLFEYFSETQRNKGNFPGRFSGRQFSNSRSEMNVSTLELGDSALYLCASSLGTGGVGEKLFFGSGTQLSVL.

The chain combines TRBV5-4 with TRBJ2-4, with D uncertain. The V end was cut by 0 bases, the J end by 1 base, with 8 bases between. The CDR3 runs to 15 residues. The germline V gene has CDR1 SGHNT and CDR2 YYREEE (reference sequence). The CDR3 loop reads CASSLEAAAKNIQYF. The DNA for the CDR3 is TGTGCCAGCAGCTTGGAGGCGGCGGCCAAAAACATTCAGTACTTC.

This clone was counted a few times. Other DNA sequences of this sample code for an identical CDR3. The chain combines TRBV5-1 with TRBJ2-5, with D possibly matching TRBD2 (6 bases). The ends were cut back, 0 bases at V and 3 bases at J, with 9 bases in the middle. The CDR3 is made up of 14 amino acids. Germline V gene sequence: CDR1 SGHRS, CDR2 YFSETQ. CDR3 coding DNA: TGCGCCAGCAGCTTGGGTGGGGGGAAAGAGACCCAGTACTTC. Translation gives CASSLGGGKETQYF.

The rearrangement links TRBV2 to TRBJ2-2, with 7 bases lining up with TRBD1. The V gene end was trimmed by 1 base and the J gene end by 8 bases; junction bases not matched to a gene: 7. Germline V gene data show CDR1 as SNHLY and CDR2 as FYNNEI. The length of the CDR3 is 15 residues. CDR3 residues: CASSEDGTAVGELFF. CDR3 bases: TGTGCCAGCAGTGAAGATGGGACAGCTGTGGGGGAGCTGTTTTTT.

This rearrangement joins TRBV6-1 to TRBJ2-6; TRBD1 aligns across 7 bases. The CDR3 is 15 residues long. The germline CDR1 and CDR2 sequences are MNHNS and SASEGT. The V segment lost 9 bases and the J segment 0 bases; nucleotides outside the gene matches: 5. CDR3: CASETGVSGANVLTF. The CDR3, as DNA: TGTGCCAGTGAAACAGGGGTCTCTGGGGCCAACGTCCTGACTTTC.

In its sample, this clone was seen a few times. CDR3 in DNA: TGTGCCAGCACCGCGGACAGCCGGTATAATCAGCCCCAGCATTTT. Encoded protein: CASTADSRYNQPQHF. The gene calls are TRBV6-1 and TRBJ1-5; D may be TRBD1 (6 bases). This CDR3 is built from 15 residues. The V end lost 7 bases, the J end lost 4 bases, and 17 bases lay between the germline ends. In germline, CDR1 is MNHNS, CDR2 SASEGT.

This clone was seen only once. The chain combines TRBV18 with TRBJ1-6; TRBD1 agrees at 7 bases. This CDR3 is built from 16 residues. J gave up 6 bases and V 0 bases, and 5 bases lay outside the gene matches. CDR1 and CDR2 (germline): KGHSH, LQKENI. CDR3 bases: TGTGCCAGCTCACCACCCCGGGACAGTCTTAATTCACCCCTCCACTTT. It translates to CASSPPRDSLNSPLHF.

This clone was counted only a few times. CDR3 amino acids: CASSSSGAQGQPQHF. Here the CDR3 DNA reads TGTGCCAGCAGCTCCAGCGGGGCGCAGGGACAGCCCCAGCATTTT. V and J are TRBV7-6 and TRBJ1-5, with D perhaps TRBD1 (5 bases). V lost 4 bases and J lost 7, with 17 bases in between. Germline V lookup: CDR1 SGHVS, CDR2 FNYEAQ. The CDR3 sequence is 15 residues long.

This chain links TRBV11-2 with TRBJ2-7; a possible D gene is TRBD1 (7 bases). Deletions cut 1 base from V and 2 bases from J, with 21 bases between. CDR1 is SGHAT, CDR2 FQNNGV, per germline. This CDR3 spans 18 amino acids. Here the CDR3 reads CASSLARPGDSRAYEQYF. CDR3 DNA: TGTGCCAGCAGCTTAGCTCGGCCGGGGGACAGCAGGGCCTACGAGCAGTACTTC. The complete variable domain, with remaining parts taken from reference TRBV11-2 and TRBJ2-7, reads EAGVAQSPRYKIIEKRQSVAFWCNPISGHATLYWYQQILGQGPKLLIQFQNNGVVDDSQLPKDRFSAERLKGVDSTLKIQPAKLEDSAVYLCASSLARPGDSRAYEQYFGPGTRLTVT.

V and J are TRBV9 and TRBJ1-1; TRBD1 is a possible D gene (6 bases). CDR1 is SGDLS and CDR2 is YYNGEE in the germline V gene. This CDR3 spans 12 amino acids. The V end was cut by 3 bases, the J end by 7 bases, with 10 bases between. CDR3 in DNA: TGTGCCAGCAGCGCGACAGGTGTTGAAGCTTTCTTT. It specifies CASSATGVEAFF.

The chain links TRBV29-1 to TRBJ2-7; 8 bases match TRBD1. Germline V gene data show CDR1 as SQVTM and CDR2 as ANQGSEA. The CDR3 spans 11 residues. The junction had 4 bases not matched to a gene; V was cut back by 6 bases and J by 6 bases. The CDR3 nucleotides read TGCAGCGTCTTTGGACAGGGCGAGCAGTACTTC. Residues: CSVFGQGEQYF.

The rearrangement joins TRBV5-1 to TRBJ2-7; D call uncertain. Germline-derived CDR1 and CDR2 are SGHRS and YFSETQ. The length of the CDR3 is 12 residues. V was pared by 4 bases and J by 5 bases, with 10 bases between. The CDR3 sequence is CASSPQYHEQYF. In DNA, the CDR3 is TGCGCCAGCAGCCCCCAGTATCACGAGCAGTACTTC.

This chain joins TRBV10-2 and TRBJ2-7; a possible D gene is TRBD1 (5 bases). Germline V gene data show CDR1 as WSHSY and CDR2 as SAAADI. V gave up 4 bases and J gave up 3 bases, with 10 bases separating them. The CDR3 length is 13 residues. CDR3 sequence: CASSVGRDYEQYF. CDR3 in DNA: TGCGCCAGCAGTGTCGGCAGGGACTACGAGCAGTACTTC.

Comment on this clone: This specimen includes other DNA sequences encoding the same CDR3. The chain couples TRBV5-1 to TRBJ2-3; TRBD2 aligns across 11 bases. Losses at the gene ends were 2 bases for V and 3 bases for J; bases not matched to a gene: 2. The CDR3 is made up of 15 amino acids. Germline V gives CDR1 SGHRS, CDR2 YFSETQ. The CDR3 nucleotides are TGCGCCAGCAGCTTAGGGACTAGCGGAACAGATACGCAGTATTTT. Encoded protein: CASSLGTSGTDTQYF.